This TCR beta chain originates from a study of T cell responses to AZD1222 COVID-19 vaccine. On the study more broadly: Second-dose groups at about 4 or about 12 weeks were pooled. Study-level findings and limits: Clonal diversity may have been underestimated, and the donors were mostly white British, with more females than males. Spike-specific TCR repertoires showed rising breadth and depth after two AZD1222 doses. CD4 TCRs associated with vaccination spanned spike, dominating at 160-218 and 743-854.

Notes on this clone: Its antigen is not identified.

Produced via immunoSEQ multiplex PCR; TCRdb's table is partial and in-frame only. The profile shows more than 70,000 clones, 88% of them singletons. This CDR3 comprises 19 residues. Germline V CDR1 and CDR2: LNHDA, SQIVND (reference sequence). J was trimmed by 4 bases and V by 1 base; bases with no gene match: 16. The sequence was obtained from an adult in good health. V and J are TRBV19 and TRBJ2-1, with 7 nucleotides matching TRBD1. The input for sequencing was peripheral blood, taken on day 0 of AZD1222 vaccination. In nucleotides, the CDR3 is TGTGCCAGTAGTATAGTTATTACCCCAGGGGGTAGTTTTTACAATGAGCAGTTCTTC. It encodes CASSIVITPGGSFYNEQFF.